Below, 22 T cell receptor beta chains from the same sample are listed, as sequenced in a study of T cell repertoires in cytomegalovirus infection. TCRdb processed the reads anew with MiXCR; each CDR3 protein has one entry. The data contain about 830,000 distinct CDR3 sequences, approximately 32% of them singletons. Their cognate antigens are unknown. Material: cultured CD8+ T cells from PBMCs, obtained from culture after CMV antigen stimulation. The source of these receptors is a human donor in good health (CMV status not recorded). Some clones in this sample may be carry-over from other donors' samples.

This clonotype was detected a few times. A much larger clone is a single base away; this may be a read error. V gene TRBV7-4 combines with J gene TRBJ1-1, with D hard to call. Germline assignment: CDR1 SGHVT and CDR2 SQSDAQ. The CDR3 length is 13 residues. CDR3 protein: CANSLRLNTEAFF. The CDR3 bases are TGTGCCAACAGCTTACGGCTGAACACTGAAGCTTTCTTT.

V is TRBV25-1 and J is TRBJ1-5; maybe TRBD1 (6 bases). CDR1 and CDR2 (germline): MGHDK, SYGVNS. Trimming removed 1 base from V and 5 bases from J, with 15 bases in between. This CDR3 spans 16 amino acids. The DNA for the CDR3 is TGTGCCAGCAGTGAATTGTGGACAGCTGGAGATCAGCCCCAGCATTTT. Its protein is CASSELWTAGDQPQHF.

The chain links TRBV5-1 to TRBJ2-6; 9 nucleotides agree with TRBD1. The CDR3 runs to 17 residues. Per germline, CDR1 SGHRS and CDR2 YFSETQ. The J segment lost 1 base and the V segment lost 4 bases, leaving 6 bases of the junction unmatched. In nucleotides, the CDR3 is TGCGCCAGCAGCACCCGACAGGGGGGTTCTGGGGCCAACGTCCTGACTTTC. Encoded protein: CASSTRQGGSGANVLTF.

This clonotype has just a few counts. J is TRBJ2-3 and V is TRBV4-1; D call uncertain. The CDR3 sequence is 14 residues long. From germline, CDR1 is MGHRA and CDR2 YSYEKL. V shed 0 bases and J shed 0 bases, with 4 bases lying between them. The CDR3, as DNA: TGCGCCAGCAGCCAAGACCCTAGCACAGATACGCAGTATTTT. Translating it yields CASSQDPSTDTQYF.

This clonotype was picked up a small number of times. CDR3 sequence: CSAPEGWGATYNEQFF. The CDR3, as DNA: TGCAGTGCCCCCGAGGGATGGGGGGCTACCTACAATGAGCAGTTCTTC. The rearrangement uses TRBV20-1 and TRBJ2-1; perhaps D is TRBD1 or TRBD2 (6 bases each). V was clipped by 6 bases and J by 2 bases, with 20 bases between them. The CDR3 is made up of 16 amino acids. Germline values: CDR1 DFQATT, CDR2 SNEGSKA (reference sequence).

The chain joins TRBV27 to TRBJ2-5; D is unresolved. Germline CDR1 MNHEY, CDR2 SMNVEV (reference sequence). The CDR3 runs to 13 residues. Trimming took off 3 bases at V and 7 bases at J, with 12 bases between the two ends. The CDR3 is CASSLFNPGTQYF. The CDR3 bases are TGTGCCAGCAGTTTGTTCAACCCGGGGACCCAGTACTTC.

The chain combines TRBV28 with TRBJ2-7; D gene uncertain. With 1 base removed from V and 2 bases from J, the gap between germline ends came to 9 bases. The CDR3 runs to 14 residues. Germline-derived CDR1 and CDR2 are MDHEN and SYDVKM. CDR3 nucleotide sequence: TGTGCCAGCAGTTTATCAGGCACTCCCTACGAGCAGTACGTC. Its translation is CASSLSGTPYEQYV.

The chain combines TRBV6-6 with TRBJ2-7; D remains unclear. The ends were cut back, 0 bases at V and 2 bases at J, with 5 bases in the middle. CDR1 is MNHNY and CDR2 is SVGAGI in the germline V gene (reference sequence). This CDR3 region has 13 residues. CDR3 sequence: CASSYSEAYEQYV. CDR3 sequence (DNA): TGTGCCAGCAGTTACTCGGAAGCCTACGAGCAGTACGTC.

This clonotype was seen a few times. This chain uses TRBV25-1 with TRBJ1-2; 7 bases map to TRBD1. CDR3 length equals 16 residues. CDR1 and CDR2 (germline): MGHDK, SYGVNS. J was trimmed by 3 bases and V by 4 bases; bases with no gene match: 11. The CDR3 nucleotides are TGTGCCAGCAGTGGACCAGGAGGACAGGCAGACTATGGCTACACCTTC. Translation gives CASSGPGGQADYGYTF.

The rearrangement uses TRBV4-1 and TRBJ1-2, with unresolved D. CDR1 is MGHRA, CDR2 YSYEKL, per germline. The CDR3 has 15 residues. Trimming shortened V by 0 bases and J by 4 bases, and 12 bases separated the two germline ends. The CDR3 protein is CASSQEAGRSYGYTF. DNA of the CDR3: TGCGCCAGCAGCCAAGAAGCTGGAAGAAGCTATGGCTACACCTTC.

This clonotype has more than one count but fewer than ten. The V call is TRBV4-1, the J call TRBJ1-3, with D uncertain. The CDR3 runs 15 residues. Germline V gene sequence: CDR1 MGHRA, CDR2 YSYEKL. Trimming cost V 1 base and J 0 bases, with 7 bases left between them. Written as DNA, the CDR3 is TGCGCCAGCAGCCAAGTTACAGTCTCTGGAAACACCATATATTTT. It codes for CASSQVTVSGNTIYF.

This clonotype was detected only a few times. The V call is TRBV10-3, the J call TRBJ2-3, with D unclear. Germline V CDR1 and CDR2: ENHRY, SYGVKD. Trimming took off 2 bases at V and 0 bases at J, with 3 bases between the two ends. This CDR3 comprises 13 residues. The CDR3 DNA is TGTGCCATCAGTGAGCCTAGCACAGATACGCAGTATTTT. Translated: CAISEPSTDTQYF.

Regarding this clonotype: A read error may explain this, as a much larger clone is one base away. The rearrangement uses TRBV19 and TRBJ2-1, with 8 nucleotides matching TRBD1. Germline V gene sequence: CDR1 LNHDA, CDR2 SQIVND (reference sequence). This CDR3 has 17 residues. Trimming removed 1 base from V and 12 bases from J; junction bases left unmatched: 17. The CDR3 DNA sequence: TGTGCCAGTAGTATAGGACTTCAAGGACAGGGTATCTATGTGCAGTTCTTC. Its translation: CASSIGLQGQGIYVQFF. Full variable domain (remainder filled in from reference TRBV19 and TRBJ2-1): DGGITQSPKYLFRKEGQNVTLSCEQNLNHDAMYWYRQDPGQGLRLIYYSQIVNDFQKGDIAEGYSVSREKKESFPLTVTSAQKNPTAFYLCASSIGLQGQGIYVQFFGPGTRLTVL.

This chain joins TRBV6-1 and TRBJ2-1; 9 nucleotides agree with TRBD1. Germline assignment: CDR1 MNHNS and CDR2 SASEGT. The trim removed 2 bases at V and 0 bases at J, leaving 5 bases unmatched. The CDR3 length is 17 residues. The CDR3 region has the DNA TGTGCCAGCAGTGAACCCGGGACAGGGAGCTCCTACAATGAGCAGTTCTTC. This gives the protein CASSEPGTGSSYNEQFF.

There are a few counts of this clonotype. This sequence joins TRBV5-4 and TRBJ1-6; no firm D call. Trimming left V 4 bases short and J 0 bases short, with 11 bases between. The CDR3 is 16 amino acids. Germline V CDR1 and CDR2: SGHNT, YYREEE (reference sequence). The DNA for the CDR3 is TGTGCCAGCAGCCGTGGGGAACGCTCCTATAATTCACCCCTCCACTTT. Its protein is CASSRGERSYNSPLHF.

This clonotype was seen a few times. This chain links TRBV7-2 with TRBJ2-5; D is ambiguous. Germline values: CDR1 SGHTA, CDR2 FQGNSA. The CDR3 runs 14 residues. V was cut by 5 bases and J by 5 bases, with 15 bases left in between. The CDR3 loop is CASSPPFPGETQYF. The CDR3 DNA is TGTGCCAGCAGCCCGCCCTTCCCCGGGGAGACCCAGTACTTC.

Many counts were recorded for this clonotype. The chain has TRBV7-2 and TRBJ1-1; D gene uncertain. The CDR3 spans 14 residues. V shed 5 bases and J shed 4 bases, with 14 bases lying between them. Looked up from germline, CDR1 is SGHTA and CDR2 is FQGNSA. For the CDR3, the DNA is TGTGCCAGCAGCCCCTTGGGTGGTGGCACTGAAGCTTTCTTT. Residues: CASSPLGGGTEAFF.

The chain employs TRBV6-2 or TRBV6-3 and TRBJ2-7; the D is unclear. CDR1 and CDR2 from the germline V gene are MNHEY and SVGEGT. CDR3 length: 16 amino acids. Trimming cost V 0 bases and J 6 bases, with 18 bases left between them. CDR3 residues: CASSYSSRLKAGEQYF. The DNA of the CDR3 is TGTGCCAGCAGTTACTCGTCTCGATTAAAGGCCGGCGAGCAGTACTTC.

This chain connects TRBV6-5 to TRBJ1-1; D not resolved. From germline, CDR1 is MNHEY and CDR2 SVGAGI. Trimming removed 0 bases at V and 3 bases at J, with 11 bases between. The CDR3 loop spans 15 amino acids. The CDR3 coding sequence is TGTGCCAGCAGTTACTCGAAACGGAGTGACACTGAAGCTTTCTTT. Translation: CASSYSKRSDTEAFF.

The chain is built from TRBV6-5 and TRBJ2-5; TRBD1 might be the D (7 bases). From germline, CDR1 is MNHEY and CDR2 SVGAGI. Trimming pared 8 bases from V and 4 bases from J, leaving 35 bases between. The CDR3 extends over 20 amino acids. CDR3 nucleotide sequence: TGTGCCAGCTGCTCGCCCAGGCCGGGTGTGCAACAGGGGAGGAGAGAGACCCAGTACTTC. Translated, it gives CASCSPRPGVQQGRRETQYF.

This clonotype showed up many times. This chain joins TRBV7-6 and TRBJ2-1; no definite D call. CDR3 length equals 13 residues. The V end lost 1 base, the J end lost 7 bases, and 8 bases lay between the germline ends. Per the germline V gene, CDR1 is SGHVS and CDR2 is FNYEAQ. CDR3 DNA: TGTGCCAGCAGCTTAGGGGTGGGGAATGAGCAGTTCTTC. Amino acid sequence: CASSLGVGNEQFF.

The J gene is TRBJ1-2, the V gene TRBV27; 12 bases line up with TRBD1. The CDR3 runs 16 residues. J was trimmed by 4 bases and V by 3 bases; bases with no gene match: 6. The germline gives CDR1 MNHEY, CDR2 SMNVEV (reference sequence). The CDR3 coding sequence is TGTGCCAGCAGTTTCCGGGACAGGGGGCTTAGCTATGGCTACACCTTC. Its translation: CASSFRDRGLSYGYTF.